This T cell receptor beta chain appears in the sequencing data of a study of patients and donors after allogeneic stem cell transplantation. A single record per CDR3 protein comes from TCRdb applying MiXCR to the RT-PCR reads. This sample has about 410,000 distinct CDR3 sequences, with around 15% found just once. V lost 1 base and J lost 4; bases outside the gene matches: 7. The length of the CDR3 is 16 residues. CDR1 is MGHRA, CDR2 YSYEKL, per germline. V gene TRBV4-1 combines with J gene TRBJ2-5; 9 positions match TRBD1. The sample taken for sequencing was blood, either unsorted or a sorted T cell fraction (not recorded which). The clonotype was recovered from a human donor who was either an allogeneic HSCT recipient or a stem cell or donor lymphocyte infusion donor (not recorded which). It is not recorded whose cells these are; they may come from a transplant donor. The CDR3 region has the DNA TGCGCCAGCAGCCAAGGCGGGAAGACAGGGGGAGAGACCCAGTACTTC. Amino acid sequence: CASSQGGKTGGETQYF.